The source of this TCR beta chain is a study of technical replicates of blood from a few donors. Germline CDR1 and CDR2: MNHEY and SVGAGI. The CDR3 length is 13 residues. Trimming shortened V by 0 bases and J by 7 bases, and 9 bases separated the two germline ends. The repertoire was sequenced with immunoSEQ multiplex PCR; TCRdb's copy has only in-frame clones and lacks some. The sample has tens of thousands of clones, 95% seen once. V and J are TRBV6-5 and TRBJ1-2, with D unclear. The TCR originated in a human donor in good health. What was sequenced was T cells isolated from PBMCs. The chain's CDR3 is CASSYSQAIGYTF. DNA for the CDR3: TGTGCCAGCAGTTACTCCCAGGCTATTGGCTACACCTTC.